The 9 T cell receptor beta chains presented below share a single source sample, sequenced in a study of blood T cell repertoires in COVID-19. The protocol was immunoSEQ multiplex PCR, while the TCRdb copy is restricted to in-frame clones and leaves out a portion. The data show tens of thousands of clones, approximately 84% seen once. What was sequenced was peripheral blood. These receptors were obtained from a man in his 70s with active COVID-19.

This clone was counted a single time. The V call is TRBV19, the J call TRBJ1-1; D remains unclear. This CDR3 has 13 amino acids. Deletions cut 11 bases from V and 2 bases from J, with 15 bases between. Germline V gene sequence: CDR1 LNHDA, CDR2 SQIVND (reference sequence). CDR3 DNA: TGTGCCTCAACCCCCGGGAGAAACACTGAAGCTTTCTTT. Its protein is CASTPGRNTEAFF.

The V gene is TRBV24-1, the J gene TRBJ1-5; possibly TRBD1 for D (6 bases). This CDR3 spans 14 amino acids. V gave up 11 bases and J gave up 7 bases, with 20 bases separating them. The germline gives CDR1 KGHDR, CDR2 SFDVKD. For the CDR3, the DNA is TGTGCCAGCAAAAGGGGGAGCGGTTGGCAGCCCCAGCATTTT. Amino acid sequence: CASKRGSGWQPQHF.

The chain links TRBV2 to TRBJ2-2; 7 bases line up with TRBD1. Germline V lookup: CDR1 SNHLY, CDR2 FYNNEI. The CDR3 has 14 amino acids. Germline trimming cut 6 bases from V and 3 bases from J; bases unmatched to any gene: 4. This CDR3 is CASRETGYTGELFF. Here the CDR3 DNA reads TGTGCCAGCAGGGAGACAGGGTACACCGGGGAGCTGTTTTTT.

The chain is built from TRBV11-3 and TRBJ2-5; TRBD1 is a possible D gene (5 bases). Germline V gene sequence: CDR1 SGHNT, CDR2 YENEEA. V dropped 5 bases and J dropped 4 bases, with 5 bases sitting between them. This CDR3 contains 11 residues. This CDR3 reads CASSQGETQYF. CDR3 nucleotide sequence: TGTGCCAGCAGCCAGGGAGAGACCCAGTACTTC.

This chain links TRBV11-1 with TRBJ2-1; 12 nucleotides match TRBD2. The CDR3 sequence is 15 residues long. After removal of 4 bases from V and 7 bases from J, the junction contained 5 bases not matched to a gene. Germline CDR1 and CDR2: SGHAT and FQDESV (reference sequence). CDR3 sequence (DNA): TGTGCCAGCAGCTCTAGCGGGAGGGCCACTAATGAGCAGTTCTTC. Translating gives CASSSSGRATNEQFF.

CDR3 amino acids: CASSQGTAGDTQYF. CDR3 DNA sequence: TGTGCCAGCAGCCAGGGGACAGCGGGAGATACGCAGTATTTT. The rearrangement uses TRBV7-3 and TRBJ2-3; a weak D match, TRBD1 (7 bases). Germline CDR1 and CDR2: SGHTA and FQGTGA. The CDR3 consists of 14 residues. The V and J ends lost 5 bases and 5 bases respectively, with 14 bases between them.

The chain has TRBV4-3 and TRBJ1-1; no reliable D call. The CDR3 has 15 amino acids. CDR1 LGHNA and CDR2 YSLEER come from the germline V gene. V was cut by 0 bases and J by 0 bases, with 8 bases left in between. The CDR3 nucleotides are TGCGCCAGCAGCCAAGATAGTGCCATGAACACTGAAGCTTTCTTT. Translated, it gives CASSQDSAMNTEAFF.

V usage is TRBV4-1 and J usage is TRBJ2-1; D might be TRBD1 (9 bases). V lost 4 bases and J 5 bases, leaving 21 bases between the germline ends. This CDR3 spans 17 amino acids. Per the germline V gene, CDR1 is MGHRA and CDR2 is YSYEKL. CDR3 residues: CASSPVGGDRDNNEQFF. In nucleotides, the CDR3 is TGCGCCAGCAGCCCTGTCGGGGGGGACAGGGATAACAATGAGCAGTTCTTC.

V gene TRBV24-1 combines with J gene TRBJ2-3; 9 positions match TRBD2. CDR3 length equals 15 residues. V lost 6 bases to trimming and J lost 6 bases; unmatched junction nucleotides: 9. The germline CDR1 and CDR2 sequences are KGHDR and SFDVKD. The CDR3 loop is CATSRTSAEGDTQYF. The CDR3 bases are TGTGCCACCAGTAGGACTAGCGCCGAAGGCGATACGCAGTATTTT.